This T cell receptor beta chain was profiled in a study of glioma-infiltrating T cells. Using RNA template, CDR3s of TCR alpha and beta were amplified with iRepertoire arm-PCR. TCRdb passed the multiplex PCR reads through MiXCR, listing each CDR3 protein once. Among approximately 10,000 distinct CDR3 sequences listed, about three fifths were seen once. The receptor was derived from a human donor with low-grade glioma or glioblastoma, undergoing nonglioma brain surgery, or in good health (not recorded which). Sequencing was carried out using glioma tissue, nonneoplastic brain tissue, or PBMCs (not recorded which).

The CDR3 is CASRLQIAHRNEQFF. The CDR3, as DNA: TGTGCCAGCAGGTTGCAGATCGCTCATAGGAATGAGCAGTTCTTC. The V gene is TRBV7-9, the J gene TRBJ2-1, with D hard to call. The V end lost 6 bases, the J end lost 7 bases, and 19 bases lay between the germline ends. There are 15 residues in the CDR3. Germline V gene sequence: CDR1 SEHNR, CDR2 FQNEAQ (reference sequence).